One and the same sample provided the 23 T cell receptor beta chains below, sequenced in a study of beta chain features in type 1 diabetes (dated by TCRdb to 2017 to 2018). Overall study results and their limits: A moderate but significant shortening of TCRB CDR3 length was observed in type 1 diabetes patients in all four CD4+ subsets.

The protocol used for the library was the immunoSEQ multiplex PCR assay. The entire isolated RNA was reverse transcribed using the High Capacity cDNA Reverse Transcription Kit, and thus expressed TCRB transcripts were sequenced. Entries here come from immuneACCESS through TCRdb and include only in-frame sequences with V and J called. Some clones fail to appear in such tables; in the studies checked, an unresolved V gene covers under half of the shortfall, and the cause of the remainder is unknown. This sample has roughly 160,000 clones in its table, and less than 10% of those were observed once. The leading ten clones occupy under 0.55% of the sample. No antigen is known for these receptors. Sequenced: central memory CD4+ T cells from blood. The source of these receptors is a man younger than 35 with type 1 diabetes.

V gene TRBV5-4 combines with J gene TRBJ2-5, with D possibly TRBD2 on 6 matching bases. Germline V lookup: CDR1 SGHNT, CDR2 YYREEE (reference sequence). V lost 6 bases to trimming and J lost 0 bases, with 15 bases between them. This CDR3 spans 15 amino acids. CDR3 protein: CASTNAGRYQETQYF. The CDR3 DNA reads as TGTGCCAGCACTAACGCGGGACGGTACCAAGAGACCCAGTACTTC.

The chain is built from TRBV28 and TRBJ1-2, with TRBD1 identical over 9 bases. The CDR3 runs to 14 residues. CDR1 and CDR2 from the germline V gene are MDHEN and SYDVKM. V shed 6 bases, J shed 3 bases, and the junction held 5 bases outside the gene matches. CDR3 loop: CASRGTGRYYGYTF. CDR3 nucleotide sequence: TGTGCCAGCAGGGGGACAGGGAGATACTATGGCTACACCTTC.

This clone was counted a few times. This chain uses TRBV28 with TRBJ2-6; no clear D. The V end lost 8 bases, the J end lost 0 bases, and 14 bases lay between the germline ends. CDR1 and CDR2 (germline): MDHEN, SYDVKM. This CDR3 is 16 amino acids long. The CDR3: CASQRPLGSGANVLTF. As DNA, the CDR3 is TGTGCCAGCCAGAGGCCCCTTGGCTCTGGGGCCAACGTCCTGACTTTC.

This sequence joins TRBV9 and TRBJ2-5, with 7 positions matching TRBD2. The germline CDR1 and CDR2 sequences are SGDLS and YYNGEE. V was pared by 3 bases and J by 4 bases, with 3 bases of the junction left unmatched. The CDR3 extends over 13 amino acids. The chain's CDR3 is CASSEGGGETQYF. The CDR3 DNA reads as TGTGCCAGCAGCGAGGGCGGGGGAGAGACCCAGTACTTC.

The V and J genes are TRBV11-2 and TRBJ1-6; the match to TRBD1 covers 9 bases. The CDR3 length is 17 residues. V lost 5 bases to trimming and J lost 10 bases; unmatched junction nucleotides: 15. Per germline, CDR1 SGHAT and CDR2 FQNNGV. The CDR3 nucleotides are TGTGCCAGCAGCCCGGGACGGGGACAGGGAAAGAGGTCACCCCTCCACTTT. Translated, it gives CASSPGRGQGKRSPLHF.

A few counts support this clone. This chain joins TRBV9 and TRBJ2-1, with 11 bases that match TRBD2. Germline CDR1 SGDLS, CDR2 YYNGEE. The V gene end was trimmed by 2 bases and the J gene end by 2 bases; junction bases not matched to a gene: 0. The CDR3 contains 15 residues. CDR3 residues: CASSVTSGAYNEQFF. The CDR3 coding sequence is TGTGCCAGCAGCGTGACTAGCGGGGCCTACAATGAGCAGTTCTTC.

This rearrangement joins TRBV11-2 to TRBJ1-5; D not resolved. V gave up 2 bases and J gave up 3 bases, with 8 bases separating them. This CDR3 comprises 14 residues. Germline V gene data show CDR1 as SGHAT and CDR2 as FQNNGV. The CDR3 is CASSLHSYNQPQHF. Here the CDR3 DNA reads TGTGCCAGCAGCTTACACAGTTACAATCAGCCCCAGCATTTT.

This clone has just a few counts. The chain joins TRBV2 to TRBJ1-5, with D possibly matching TRBD1 (5 bases). Germline loops: CDR1 SNHLY, CDR2 FYNNEI. V gave up 2 bases and J gave up 5 bases, with 10 bases separating them. The length of the CDR3 is 14 residues. The CDR3 loop reads CASSERKGHQPQHF. CDR3 DNA sequence: TGTGCCAGCAGTGAAAGGAAGGGGCATCAGCCCCAGCATTTT.

In this sample, this clone turned up a few times. This chain joins TRBV29-1 and TRBJ2-7; the match to TRBD2 covers 10 bases. The CDR3 sequence is 16 residues long. The J segment lost 6 bases and the V segment lost 4 bases, leaving 15 bases of the junction unmatched. Looked up from germline, CDR1 is SQVTM and CDR2 is ANQGSEA. The CDR3 nucleotides read TGCAGCGTTGCTGGCTCCGGGACTAGCGTATATTCCGAGCAGTACTTC. Protein product: CSVAGSGTSVYSEQYF.

The chain carries TRBV7-9 and TRBJ2-1; maybe TRBD1 (8 bases). Germline V gene sequence: CDR1 SEHNR, CDR2 FQNEAQ (reference sequence). The V gene lost 7 bases and the J gene lost 4 bases, with 14 bases spanning the gap. CDR3 size: 14 residues. The CDR3 spells CASTGQGGYNEQFF. CDR3 DNA: TGTGCCAGCACCGGACAGGGAGGGTACAATGAGCAGTTCTTC.

This clone was recorded a few times. This rearrangement joins TRBV7-9 to TRBJ2-3; D ambiguous. CDR1 SEHNR and CDR2 FQNEAQ come from the germline V gene (reference sequence). Trimming stripped 2 bases from V and 0 bases from J, with 9 bases between. CDR3 length: 15 amino acids. The CDR3 DNA follows: TGTGCCAGCAGCTTAACAGACCTCAGCACAGATACGCAGTATTTT. Its protein product is CASSLTDLSTDTQYF. Using reference TRBV7-9 and TRBJ2-3 for the parts outside the CDR3, the full variable domain is DTGVSQNPRHKITKRGQNVTFRCDPISEHNRLYWYRQTLGQGPEFLTYFQNEAQLEKSRLLSDRFSAERPKGSFSTLEIQRTEQGDSAMYLCASSLTDLSTDTQYFGPGTRLTVL.

This chain's CDR3 is CASSITKRDSPLHF. CDR3 nucleotide sequence: TGTGCCAGTAGTATCACCAAACGGGATTCACCCCTCCACTTT. J is TRBJ1-6 and V is TRBV19; D is ambiguous. V gave up 3 bases and J gave up 8 bases, with 11 bases separating them. CDR3 size: 14 residues. Germline V lookup: CDR1 LNHDA, CDR2 SQIVND (reference sequence).

This sequence joins TRBV27 and TRBJ2-7; D possibly corresponds to TRBD1 (6 bases). Deletions cut 6 bases from V and 2 bases from J, with 17 bases between. This CDR3 contains 15 residues. Germline V gene sequence: CDR1 MNHEY, CDR2 SMNVEV (reference sequence). Written as DNA, the CDR3 is TGTGCCAGCAGACTAAAACAGGGTCTAACCTACGAGCAGTACTTC. Encoded protein: CASRLKQGLTYEQYF.

The V and J genes are TRBV5-1 and TRBJ2-7, with 7 positions matching TRBD1. The CDR3 runs 15 residues. With V trimmed by 1 base and J by 2 bases, 6 bases remained unmatched. Germline V CDR1 and CDR2: SGHRS, YFSETQ. The CDR3 DNA follows: TGCGCCAGCAGCTTGAGAGGGACAGTCGCCTACGAGCAGTACTTC. Protein: CASSLRGTVAYEQYF.

The chain employs TRBV5-1 and TRBJ1-2; D is unresolved. The CDR3 extends over 14 amino acids. Germline V gives CDR1 SGHRS, CDR2 YFSETQ. Trimming shortened V by 4 bases and J by 7 bases, and 17 bases separated the two germline ends. CDR3: CASSPSSARSGYTF. In DNA, the CDR3 is TGCGCCAGCAGCCCTAGCTCCGCGCGTAGTGGCTACACCTTC.

The chain carries TRBV28 and TRBJ2-7; TRBD1 matches at 7 bases. Germline values: CDR1 MDHEN, CDR2 SYDVKM. V gave up 4 bases and J gave up 3 bases; unmatched junction bases: 9. The CDR3 contains 15 residues. The CDR3, as DNA: TGTGCCAGCAGTTCCCGAAACAGGGGTTACTACGAGCAGTACTTC. It yields the protein CASSSRNRGYYEQYF.

This clone turned up a few times. The J gene is TRBJ2-1, the V gene TRBV9; 9 bases fit TRBD2. CDR1 and CDR2 (germline): SGDLS, YYNGEE. This CDR3 is 16 amino acids long. J gave up 2 bases and V 0 bases, and 3 bases lay outside the gene matches. CDR3 in DNA: TGTGCCAGCAGCGTAGGACTAGCGGATACCTACAATGAGCAGTTCTTC. Its translation: CASSVGLADTYNEQFF.

There are a few counts of this clone. The V and J genes are TRBV28 and TRBJ1-2, with D unclear. Germline CDR1 MDHEN, CDR2 SYDVKM. This CDR3 is 11 amino acids long. Trimming left V 3 bases short and J 3 bases short, with 2 bases between. As DNA, the CDR3 is TGTGCCAGCAGTTTCGACTATGGCTACACCTTC. This sequence encodes CASSFDYGYTF.

The chain has TRBV7-9 and TRBJ1-1; possible D gene TRBD1, 6 bases. Per the germline V gene, CDR1 is SEHNR and CDR2 is FQNEAQ (reference sequence). There are 14 residues in the CDR3. V dropped 3 bases and J dropped 1 base, with 9 bases sitting between them. CDR3 protein: CASSLPGENTEAFF. The CDR3 bases are TGTGCCAGCAGCTTGCCAGGGGAGAACACTGAAGCTTTCTTT.

The chain combines TRBV11-2 with TRBJ2-1, with TRBD2 matching 8 bases. CDR3 length: 16 residues. The ends lost 6 bases at V and 0 bases at J; junction bases unmatched: 7. CDR1 is SGHAT and CDR2 is FQNNGV in the germline V gene. The CDR3 coding sequence is TGTGCCAGCAGGCCGACTAGCGCTAGCTCCTACAATGAGCAGTTCTTC. Protein product: CASRPTSASSYNEQFF.

This clone was counted between two and nine times. V gene TRBV19 combines with J gene TRBJ2-6, with a weak D call TRBD1 (6 bases). The CDR3 is 17 amino acids. The V gene lost 10 bases and the J gene lost 3 bases, with 22 bases spanning the gap. The germline gives CDR1 LNHDA, CDR2 SQIVND (reference sequence). CDR3 nucleotides: TGTGCCACCTATACAAAGACAGGCGCTAGTGGGGCCAACGTCCTGACTTTC. This codes for CATYTKTGASGANVLTF.

The table lists this clone with many counts. This chain connects TRBV4-1 to TRBJ2-3, with a tentative D call TRBD2 (6 bases). The CDR3 loop spans 15 amino acids. The germline gives CDR1 MGHRA, CDR2 YSYEKL. V lost 0 bases and J 1 base, leaving 8 bases between the germline ends. This chain's CDR3 is CASSQEQRGTDTQYF. The CDR3 region has the DNA TGCGCCAGCAGCCAAGAACAGCGGGGCACAGATACGCAGTATTTT.

The V gene is TRBV19, the J gene TRBJ2-1; 9 positions agree with TRBD1. Germline CDR1 is LNHDA and CDR2 is SQIVND (reference sequence). The CDR3 runs 16 residues. Trimming removed 5 bases from V and 4 bases from J; junction bases left unmatched: 9. CDR3 nucleotide sequence: TGTGCCAGTAGTGTCCAAACAGGGGGCGCATACAATGAGCAGTTCTTC. Translating gives CASSVQTGGAYNEQFF.